Listed below are T cell receptor beta chains from one sample, sequenced in a study of blood T cell repertoires in COVID-19. Sequencing was performed with immunoSEQ multiplex PCR; in TCRdb, only in-frame clones are kept and a portion is missing. The sample shows around 250,000 clones, about nine tenths of them seen only once. Source material: peripheral blood. The receptors were sampled from a woman aged 40 to 50 who had recovered from COVID-19. Both conserved end residues are part of each CDR3. D genes are given only for firm matches. Size is omitted from some rows. Given values are once, few, many or a class for expanded clones.

d_call	cdr3_length	clone_size	v_call	j_call	cdr3_nt	cdr3_aa
TRBD1	13	.	TRBV5-1	TRBJ1-1	TGCGCCAGCAGCTTTCAGGGGGAGAGTGAAGCTTTCTTT	CASSFQGESEAFF
TRBD1	14	.	TRBV7-9	TRBJ1-2	TGTGCCAGCAGCCCCGGACAGGGAACCTATGGCTACACCTTC	CASSPGQGTYGYTF
.	14	.	TRBV28	TRBJ1-2	TGTGCCAGCAGCCTTAGCTTACAGGGTGGAGGCTACACCTTC	CASSLSLQGGGYTF
TRBD2	16	.	TRBV5-1	TRBJ2-7	TGCGCCAGCAGCTGGGGGCCCACGAGCGGGAGAGAGGAGCAGTACTTC	CASSWGPTSGREEQYF
TRBD2	15	.	TRBV19	TRBJ2-1	TGTGCCAGTAGTACACCGGGACTAGCAAGCAATGAGCAGTTCTTC	CASSTPGLASNEQFF
TRBD1	14	few	TRBV27	TRBJ2-7	TGTGCCAGCAGTTTACCGGGACAGGGCGCCGAGCAGTACTTC	CASSLPGQGAEQYF
TRBD2	19	.	TRBV7-3	TRBJ2-2	TGTGCCAGCAGCCCCCGCGGGGGAGCGGGAGGGCCGAGGACCGGGGAGCTGTTTTTT	CASSPRGGAGGPRTGELFF
TRBD2	12	.	TRBV30	TRBJ2-7	TGTGCCTGTACCCCCCAGTGGGGGGGGCAGTACTTC	CACTPQWGGQYF
TRBD2	17	.	TRBV30	TRBJ2-7	TGTGCCTGGAATGGGCTAGCGGGAGTTTCAGGATCCTACGAGCAGTACTTC	CAWNGLAGVSGSYEQYF
.	14	.	TRBV28	TRBJ1-1	TGTGCCAGCATGGGCTGGGGGGGGAACACTGAAGCTTTCTTT	CASMGWGGNTEAFF